Below are 24 T cell receptor beta chains sequenced from a single sample in a study of TIL therapy for anti-PD-1-resistant metastatic lung cancer. The time point is: pre-treatment sample, taken before nivolumab and TIL therapy. Tumor tissue came from excised metastases, mostly pleural nodules or supraclavicular lymph nodes. This was the immunoSEQ v3 assay. Clones were read by immunoSEQ multiplex PCR, and TCRdb kept only the in-frame ones, dropping some. Among 9,000 to 9,500 clones listed, roughly 80% were seen once. Sequenced material: tumor tissue, taken at baseline. These receptors all stem from a person aged 25-79 years with non-small cell lung cancer.

This chain connects TRBV28 to TRBJ2-5, with TRBD1 identical over 9 bases. The CDR3 spans 14 residues. Per germline, CDR1 MDHEN and CDR2 SYDVKM. The J segment lost 1 base and the V segment lost 3 bases, leaving 0 bases of the junction unmatched. The CDR3 coding sequence is TGTGCCAGCAGTTTGACAGGGGGCCAAGAGACCCAGTACTTC. Translating it yields CASSLTGGQETQYF.

The rearrangement joins TRBV5-1 to TRBJ1-3; 7 bases are shared with TRBD1. V was pared by 5 bases and J by 0 bases, with 8 bases of the junction left unmatched. Per germline, CDR1 SGHRS and CDR2 YFSETQ. The CDR3 is 16 residues long. The CDR3 DNA follows: TGCGCCAGCAGTTCGGGACAGCTGCTCTCTGGAAACACCATATATTTT. Translated: CASSSGQLLSGNTIYF.

The gene calls are TRBV11-3 and TRBJ2-7, with unresolved D. CDR3 length equals 12 residues. Deletions cut 2 bases from V and 2 bases from J, with 4 bases between. CDR1 and CDR2 (germline): SGHNT, YENEEA. CDR3 loop: CASSLITYEQYF. In nucleotides, the CDR3 is TGTGCCAGCAGCTTAATCACCTACGAGCAGTACTTC.

J is TRBJ1-4 and V is TRBV18; D unresolved. The CDR3 is 16 amino acids. Germline V gene data show CDR1 as KGHSH and CDR2 as LQKENI. The V end lost 3 bases, the J end lost 5 bases, and 16 bases lay between the germline ends. The CDR3, as DNA: TGTGCCAGCTCACCCTTGCGGGTATCACTGAATGAAAAACTGTTTTTT. Translated: CASSPLRVSLNEKLFF.

The chain carries TRBV7-9 and TRBJ1-5; D remains ambiguous. Per the germline V gene, CDR1 is SEHNR and CDR2 is FQNEAQ (reference sequence). The CDR3 is 12 amino acids. V gave up 1 base and J gave up 6 bases, with 4 bases separating them. The CDR3 nucleotides read TGTGCCAGCAGCTTAGATGGTCAGCCCCAGCATTTT. It yields the protein CASSLDGQPQHF.

The rearrangement uses TRBV2 and TRBJ2-7; unclear D gene. CDR3 length: 11 residues. Germline V gives CDR1 SNHLY, CDR2 FYNNEI. The V gene lost 5 bases and the J gene lost 3 bases, with 5 bases spanning the gap. The CDR3 sequence: CASSNNYEQYF. The CDR3 nucleotides read TGTGCCAGCAGTAACAACTACGAGCAGTACTTC. The full variable domain, completed using reference TRBV2 and TRBJ2-7, is EPEVTQTPSHQVTQMGQEVILRCVPISNHLYFYWYRQILGQKVEFLVSFYNNEISEKSEIFDDQFSVERPDGSNFTLKIRSTKLEDSAMYFCASSNNYEQYFGPGTRLTVT.

This clone was seen only a few times. This chain links TRBV4-2 with TRBJ2-1; weak D call: TRBD1 (6 bases). V dropped 3 bases and J dropped 7 bases, with 13 bases sitting between them. CDR1 LGHNA and CDR2 YNFKEQ come from the germline V gene. The CDR3 is 14 residues long. This CDR3 is CASSQPQGLNEQFF. CDR3 bases: TGTGCCAGCAGCCAGCCTCAGGGGCTGAATGAGCAGTTCTTC.

In DNA form, the CDR3 reads TGTGCCACCTCCCGAGGGGACGTCCCTCTAATTCACCCTACCCTCCACTTT. This encodes CATSRGDVPLIHPTLHF. The gene calls are TRBV19 and TRBJ1-6, with a tentative D call TRBD1 (5 bases). This CDR3 has 17 amino acids. Germline V gene data show CDR1 as LNHDA and CDR2 as SQIVND (reference sequence). The V end lost 10 bases, the J end lost 14 bases, and 33 bases lay between the germline ends.

This rearrangement joins TRBV9 to TRBJ1-2; 7 nucleotides agree with TRBD1. Germline trimming cut 5 bases from V and 4 bases from J; bases unmatched to any gene: 11. The V gene's germline CDR1 is SGDLS and CDR2 YYNGEE. The CDR3 is 15 residues long. The CDR3 DNA sequence: TGTGCCAGCAGTTCTACGACAGGGATGATCTATGGCTACACCTTC. Its translation is CASSSTTGMIYGYTF. The complete variable domain, with remaining parts taken from reference TRBV9 and TRBJ1-2, reads DSGVTQTPKHLITATGQRVTLRCSPRSGDLSVYWYQQSLDQGLQFLIQYYNGEERAKGNILERFSAQQFPDLHSELNLSSLELGDSALYFCASSSTTGMIYGYTFGSGTRLTVV.

In its sample, this clone was seen once. The genes are TRBV19 and TRBJ2-5; D might be TRBD1 (6 bases). Trimming stripped 3 bases from V and 3 bases from J, with 11 bases between. Germline CDR1 and CDR2: LNHDA and SQIVND (reference sequence). The CDR3 spans 14 residues. CDR3 DNA: TGTGCCAGTAGTATCCACGACAGGAAAGAGACCCAGTACTTC. This gives the protein CASSIHDRKETQYF. The full variable domain, rest sourced from reference TRBV19 and TRBJ2-5, is DGGITQSPKYLFRKEGQNVTLSCEQNLNHDAMYWYRQDPGQGLRLIYYSQIVNDFQKGDIAEGYSVSREKKESFPLTVTSAQKNPTAFYLCASSIHDRKETQYFGPGTRLLVL.

This sequence joins TRBV5-4 and TRBJ2-2; 8 bases are shared with TRBD2. V gave up 3 bases and J gave up 4 bases; unmatched junction bases: 8. Germline CDR1 SGHNT, CDR2 YYREEE (reference sequence). The CDR3 is 16 amino acids. The CDR3, as DNA: TGTGCCAGCAGCTCCTCGGGGGGGAGGGTCACCGGGGAGCTGTTTTTT. This translates into CASSSSGGRVTGELFF. Supplemented by reference TRBV5-4 and TRBJ2-2, the full variable domain reads ETGVTQSPTHLIKTRGQQVTLRCSSQSGHNTVSWYQQALGQGPQFIFQYYREEENGRGNFPPRFSGLQFPNYSSELNVNALELDDSALYLCASSSSGGRVTGELFFGEGSRLTVL.

This clone was detected once. V is TRBV28 and J is TRBJ1-4, with D possibly TRBD1 on 6 matching bases. Germline CDR1 reads MDHEN; CDR2 reads SYDVKM. The CDR3 is 14 residues long. V was cut by 6 bases and J by 8 bases, with 16 bases left in between. As DNA, the CDR3 is TGTGCCAGCAGATACCCTCTGGACAGAGAAAAACTGTTTTTT. Protein sequence: CASRYPLDREKLFF. The complete variable domain, with remaining parts taken from reference TRBV28 and TRBJ1-4, reads DVKVTQSSRYLVKRTGEKVFLECVQDMDHENMFWYRQDPGLGLRLIYFSYDVKMKEKGDIPEGYSVSREKKERFSLILESASTNQTSMYLCASRYPLDREKLFFGSGTQLSVL.

The chain carries TRBV30 and TRBJ2-4; tentatively, D is TRBD2 (6 bases). There are 13 residues in the CDR3. Looked up from germline, CDR1 is GTSNPN and CDR2 is SVGIG (reference sequence). V dropped 1 base and J dropped 6 bases, with 10 bases sitting between them. The CDR3 DNA reads as TGTGCCTGGAGTGGACTAGACGGAAACATTCAGTACTTC. It encodes CAWSGLDGNIQYF.

This rearrangement joins TRBV28 to TRBJ2-2, with 12 bases that match TRBD2. This CDR3 is 20 amino acids long. V was pared by 6 bases and J by 2 bases, with 16 bases of the junction left unmatched. The V gene's germline CDR1 is MDHEN and CDR2 SYDVKM. In DNA, the CDR3 is TGTGCCAGCAGCGACCGAGGACTAGCGGGGTATGTCACTAACACCGGGGAGCTGTTTTTT. Protein sequence: CASSDRGLAGYVTNTGELFF. Full variable domain (rest looked up from reference TRBV28 and TRBJ2-2): DVKVTQSSRYLVKRTGEKVFLECVQDMDHENMFWYRQDPGLGLRLIYFSYDVKMKEKGDIPEGYSVSREKKERFSLILESASTNQTSMYLCASSDRGLAGYVTNTGELFFGEGSRLTVL.

V is TRBV7-7 and J is TRBJ2-6; D perhaps matches TRBD2 (5 bases). CDR3 length equals 18 residues. In germline, CDR1 is SSHAT, CDR2 FNYEAQ (reference sequence). Trimming stripped 5 bases from V and 5 bases from J, with 22 bases between. The CDR3 loop is CASSAKRVPQSRANVLTF. CDR3 DNA: TGTGCCAGCAGCGCAAAGAGGGTGCCACAAAGTCGGGCCAACGTCCTGACTTTC.

CDR3 amino acids: CASSLGGAQPQHF. DNA for the CDR3: TGTGCCAGCAGTTTGGGCGGGGCTCAGCCCCAGCATTTT. V is TRBV28 and J is TRBJ1-5, with a possible D match to TRBD1 (5 bases). The CDR3 covers 13 residues. The ends were cut back, 3 bases at V and 6 bases at J, with 9 bases in the middle. Germline V lookup: CDR1 MDHEN, CDR2 SYDVKM.

This clone was detected once. This chain's CDR3 is CASSDRLAGTENTQYF. CDR3 DNA: TGTGCCAGTAGCGACCGACTAGCGGGAACGGAGAATACGCAGTATTTT. This chain links TRBV19 with TRBJ2-3; TRBD2 aligns across 11 bases. CDR1 and CDR2 (germline): LNHDA, SQIVND (reference sequence). This CDR3 is built from 16 residues. V was pared by 6 bases and J by 7 bases, with 12 bases of the junction left unmatched.

The rearrangement joins TRBV6-6 to TRBJ2-4; 10 nucleotides match TRBD1. The CDR3 spans 13 residues. From germline, CDR1 is MNHNY and CDR2 SVGAGI (reference sequence). Losses at the gene ends were 5 bases for V and 13 bases for J; bases not matched to a gene: 8. This CDR3 reads CASSTGTGEKQYF. CDR3 DNA sequence: TGTGCCAGCAGTACCGGGACAGGGGAAAAGCAGTACTTC.

This chain links TRBV9 with TRBJ2-3, with a possible D match to TRBD2 (6 bases). Deletions cut 3 bases from V and 6 bases from J, with 23 bases between. CDR1 is SGDLS, CDR2 YYNGEE, per germline. The CDR3 sequence is 17 residues long. CDR3 DNA: TGTGCCAGCAGCGGAGCAGCAGGATGGGACTTCCAGGATACGCAGTATTTT. Its translation: CASSGAAGWDFQDTQYF.

The chain recombines TRBV19 with TRBJ1-1; 10 bases match TRBD1. This CDR3 comprises 15 residues. The germline V gene encodes CDR1 LNHDA and CDR2 SQIVND (reference sequence). The ends lost 5 bases at V and 3 bases at J; junction bases unmatched: 6. This chain's CDR3 is CASSAWTGGDTEAFF. The CDR3 DNA follows: TGTGCCAGTAGTGCCTGGACAGGGGGGGACACTGAAGCTTTCTTT.

This clone was detected only a few times. The chain couples TRBV4-1 to TRBJ2-1, with TRBD2 matching over 7 bases. The germline V gene encodes CDR1 MGHRA and CDR2 YSYEKL. The junction had 9 bases not matched to a gene; V was cut back by 5 bases and J by 5 bases. The CDR3 contains 15 residues. CDR3 sequence (DNA): TGCGCCAGCAGCGGACGTAGCGGGCGAGACAATGAGCAGTTCTTC. Translated: CASSGRSGRDNEQFF.

The chain couples TRBV15 to TRBJ2-7, with TRBD1 as a possible D gene (6 bases). In germline, CDR1 is LNHNV, CDR2 YYDKDF (reference sequence). With 1 base removed from V and 2 bases from J, the gap between germline ends came to 9 bases. The CDR3 is 14 residues long. CDR3 nucleotide sequence: TGTGCCACCAGCAGAGCAGGGGCGGCCTACGAGCAGTACTTC. It is translated as CATSRAGAAYEQYF.

This clone was found once. CDR3 in DNA: TGTGCCAGCACCGGACTCCGAAGGGATACGCAGTATTTT. It is translated as CASTGLRRDTQYF. V is TRBV5-6 and J is TRBJ2-3; TRBD2 might be the D (5 bases). Trimming pared 6 bases from V and 6 bases from J, leaving 14 bases between. Germline V lookup: CDR1 SGHDT, CDR2 YYEEEE. This CDR3 is 13 amino acids long.

This sequence joins TRBV7-2 and TRBJ1-1; maybe TRBD1 (6 bases). Trimming cost V 5 bases and J 2 bases, with 12 bases left between them. The CDR3 sequence is 14 residues long. Looked up from germline, CDR1 is SGHTA and CDR2 is FQGNSA. The CDR3 region has the DNA TGTGCCAGCAGCCGGGGACATCAAAACACTGAAGCTTTCTTT. Translation: CASSRGHQNTEAFF.